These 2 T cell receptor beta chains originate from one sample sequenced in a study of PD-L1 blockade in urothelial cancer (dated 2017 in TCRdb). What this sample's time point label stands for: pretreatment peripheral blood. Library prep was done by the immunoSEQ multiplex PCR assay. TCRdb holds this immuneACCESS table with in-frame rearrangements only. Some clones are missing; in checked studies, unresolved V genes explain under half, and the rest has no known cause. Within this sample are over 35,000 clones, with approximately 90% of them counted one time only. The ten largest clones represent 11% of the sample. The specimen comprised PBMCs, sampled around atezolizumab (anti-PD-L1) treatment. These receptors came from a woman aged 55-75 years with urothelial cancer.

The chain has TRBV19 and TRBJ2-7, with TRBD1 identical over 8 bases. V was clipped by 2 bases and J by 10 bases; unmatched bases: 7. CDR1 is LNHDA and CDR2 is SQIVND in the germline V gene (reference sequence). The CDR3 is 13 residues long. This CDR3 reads CASSITAGGVQYF. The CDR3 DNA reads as TGTGCCAGTAGTATAACGGCAGGGGGCGTTCAGTACTTC.

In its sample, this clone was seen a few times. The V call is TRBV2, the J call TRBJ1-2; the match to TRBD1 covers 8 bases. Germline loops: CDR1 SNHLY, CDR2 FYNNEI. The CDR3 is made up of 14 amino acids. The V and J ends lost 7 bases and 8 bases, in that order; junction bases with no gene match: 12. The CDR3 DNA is TGTGCCAGCATAGGTTGGGGGACAGGAGTGGGCTACACCTTC. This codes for CASIGWGTGVGYTF. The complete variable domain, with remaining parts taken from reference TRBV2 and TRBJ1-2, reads EPEVTQTPSHQVTQMGQEVILRCVPISNHLYFYWYRQILGQKVEFLVSFYNNEISEKSEIFDDQFSVERPDGSNFTLKIRSTKLEDSAMYFCASIGWGTGVGYTFGSGTRLTVV.